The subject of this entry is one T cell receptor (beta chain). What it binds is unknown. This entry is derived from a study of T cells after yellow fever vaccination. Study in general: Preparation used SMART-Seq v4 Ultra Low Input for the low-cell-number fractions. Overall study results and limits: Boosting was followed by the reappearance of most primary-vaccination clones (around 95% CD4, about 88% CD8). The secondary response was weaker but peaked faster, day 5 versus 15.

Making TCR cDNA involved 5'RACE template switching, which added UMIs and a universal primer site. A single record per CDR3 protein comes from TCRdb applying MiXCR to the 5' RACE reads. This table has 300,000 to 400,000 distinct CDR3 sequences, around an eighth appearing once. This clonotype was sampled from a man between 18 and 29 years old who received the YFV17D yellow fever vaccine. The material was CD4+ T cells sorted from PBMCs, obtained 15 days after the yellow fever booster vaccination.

The CDR3 coding sequence is TGTGCCAGCAGTTCGCCGGGACAGGTTTCACCCCTCCACTTT. Protein product: CASSSPGQVSPLHF. V and J are TRBV28 and TRBJ1-6, with 8 bases aligning to TRBD1. The V and J ends lost 4 bases and 9 bases, in that order; junction bases with no gene match: 5. This CDR3 region has 14 residues. CDR1 is MDHEN and CDR2 is SYDVKM in the germline V gene.